This TCR beta chain was retrieved from a study of cytomegalovirus exposure and HLA in healthy donors. Study-level information: Most genotyped donors, around 86% of 300 to 400, had Caucasian-associated genetic ancestry. Study-level findings and limits: In a later analysis, TCR association rates varied by HLA locus: DRB1 most, HLA-C fewest.

This CDR3 region has 12 residues. V lost 3 bases to trimming and J lost 13 bases; unmatched junction nucleotides: 5. The germline V gene encodes CDR1 LNHDA and CDR2 SQIVND (reference sequence). The PCR used 60 Vbeta and 13 Jbeta primers. Some clones are missing from TCRdb's copy, which holds only in-frame ones; the method was immunoSEQ multiplex PCR. The data show under 200,000 clones, roughly 80% seen once. In the case of this clone: Its antigen is still unknown.

The source material was PBMCs. This clonotype was sampled from a woman aged 45-59 years in good health and CMV-seronegative. The chain is built from TRBV19 and TRBJ2-1; 8 positions agree with TRBD2. This CDR3 is CASSIVAGGQFF. The CDR3 DNA reads as TGTGCCAGTAGTATTGTTGCGGGAGGTCAGTTCTTC.